The 21 T cell receptor beta chains listed next were all sequenced from one sample in a study of blood T cell repertoires in COVID-19. TCRdb's table, derived via immunoSEQ multiplex PCR, lists solely in-frame clones and lacks some. The repertoire consists of approximately 220,000 clones, with 85% occurring once and the leading ten covering roughly a sixth. The sample comprised PBMCs or T cells enriched from blood (not recorded which). The receptors originated from a man aged 35-49 years who had recovered from COVID-19.

The chain uses TRBV5-1 and TRBJ2-7; 8 bases are a match to TRBD1. This CDR3 region has 15 residues. Per the germline V gene, CDR1 is SGHRS and CDR2 is YFSETQ. V lost 3 bases, J lost 1 base, and 6 bases stayed unmatched. CDR3 amino acids: CASSYWTGTSYEQYF. The CDR3 nucleotides are TGCGCCAGCAGCTACTGGACAGGGACTTCCTACGAGCAGTACTTC.

The chain employs TRBV25-1 and TRBJ1-2, with D hard to call. Trimming stripped 3 bases from V and 8 bases from J, with 7 bases between. This CDR3 contains 11 residues. Germline CDR1 MGHDK, CDR2 SYGVNS. CDR3 residues: CASSDGLGYTF. CDR3 nucleotides: TGTGCCAGCAGTGACGGTTTGGGCTACACCTTC.

The chain carries TRBV4-3 and TRBJ1-1; D uncertain. The germline gives CDR1 LGHNA, CDR2 YSLEER. The CDR3 runs 15 residues. V lost 4 bases and J lost 0, with 12 bases in between. The CDR3 is CASSPGIGLNTEAFF. DNA for the CDR3: TGCGCCAGCAGCCCGGGGATCGGATTGAACACTGAAGCTTTCTTT.

The chain couples TRBV27 to TRBJ2-1; TRBD2 matches at 9 bases. Germline-derived CDR1 and CDR2 are MNHEY and SMNVEV (reference sequence). The CDR3 runs to 15 residues. With V trimmed by 5 bases and J by 1 base, 3 bases remained unmatched. The chain's CDR3 is CASSLGLASYNEQFF. In DNA, the CDR3 is TGTGCCAGCAGTCTCGGACTAGCGTCCTACAATGAGCAGTTCTTC.

The V gene is TRBV9, the J gene TRBJ1-2; 12 bases align to TRBD1. Losses at the gene ends were 1 base for V and 7 bases for J; bases not matched to a gene: 8. Germline V gene lookup returns CDR1 SGDLS and CDR2 YYNGEE. There are 16 residues in the CDR3. The CDR3, as DNA: TGTGCCAGCAGCGTAACGGCGGGGACAGGGGGCCGTGGCTACACCTTC. Translated, it gives CASSVTAGTGGRGYTF.

The rearrangement links TRBV18 to TRBJ1-1, with 8 bases aligning to TRBD1. The J segment lost 7 bases and the V segment lost 0 bases, leaving 10 bases of the junction unmatched. Germline V gene data show CDR1 as KGHSH and CDR2 as LQKENI. This CDR3 comprises 16 residues. The DNA of the CDR3 is TGTGCCAGCTCACCACCGGAGGCAGGGGGCAGCCTTGAAGCTTTCTTT. Amino acids: CASSPPEAGGSLEAFF.

The chain carries TRBV27 and TRBJ1-6, with 9 bases identical to TRBD1. The CDR3 runs to 16 residues. Trimming removed 3 bases from V and 9 bases from J; junction bases left unmatched: 9. Germline V lookup: CDR1 MNHEY, CDR2 SMNVEV (reference sequence). CDR3 residues: CASSFRRQGVVSPLHF. CDR3 in DNA: TGTGCCAGCAGTTTCCGGAGACAGGGGGTAGTTTCACCCCTCCACTTT.

The genes are TRBV3-1 (or the pseudogene TRBV3-2) and TRBJ2-3; 10 bases agree with TRBD1. Germline CDR1 reads LGHDT; CDR2 reads YNNKEL (reference sequence). Trimming at V came to 1 base and at J to 7 bases, leaving 11 bases not matched to a gene. The CDR3 has 17 residues. CDR3 in amino acids: CASSQGPGQGFENTQYF. CDR3 bases: TGTGCCAGCAGCCAAGGACCGGGACAGGGGTTCGAGAATACGCAGTATTTT.

The rearrangement links TRBV3-1 (or the pseudogene TRBV3-2) to TRBJ2-3, with TRBD2 matching over 10 bases. The CDR3 extends over 15 amino acids. V shed 6 bases and J 1 base; nucleotides not matched to a gene: 4. CDR1 is LGHDT and CDR2 is YNNKEL in the germline V gene (reference sequence). Here the CDR3 DNA reads TGTGCCAGCAGGGCAGCGGGAGGGGGCACAGATACGCAGTATTTT. Amino acids: CASRAAGGGTDTQYF.

The chain employs TRBV4-2 and TRBJ2-7, with 7 bases that match TRBD2. The J segment lost 3 bases and the V segment lost 0 bases, leaving 8 bases of the junction unmatched. The CDR3 is 16 amino acids. Germline V gene lookup returns CDR1 LGHNA and CDR2 YNFKEQ. The CDR3 sequence: CASSQDSASGYYEQYF. The CDR3 nucleotides read TGTGCCAGCAGCCAAGATAGTGCTAGCGGTTACTACGAGCAGTACTTC.

The chain joins TRBV11-1 to TRBJ2-7; possible D gene TRBD2, 5 bases. Trimming took off 10 bases at V and 9 bases at J, with 13 bases between the two ends. Germline values: CDR1 SGHAT, CDR2 FQDESV (reference sequence). CDR3 length equals 10 residues. CDR3 loop: CATGGSPQYF. The CDR3 nucleotides read TGTGCCACCGGTGGGAGTCCGCAGTACTTC.

This chain's CDR3 is CASSLGLAGYLGTTDTQYF. The CDR3 coding sequence is TGTGCCAGCAGCTTGGGACTAGCGGGTTACCTGGGAACTACAGATACGCAGTATTTT. This chain links TRBV7-6 with TRBJ2-3; 12 nucleotides align to TRBD2. Germline V gene lookup returns CDR1 SGHVS and CDR2 FNYEAQ. The CDR3 consists of 19 residues. Germline trimming cut 3 bases from V and 3 bases from J; bases unmatched to any gene: 13.

V gene TRBV11-2 combines with J gene TRBJ2-1; D may be TRBD1 (6 bases). Germline V gene sequence: CDR1 SGHAT, CDR2 FQNNGV. This CDR3 has 15 amino acids. V dropped 5 bases and J dropped 2 bases, with 13 bases sitting between them. The CDR3 reads CASSLGAGAYNEQFF. In DNA, the CDR3 is TGTGCCAGCAGCCTGGGGGCAGGGGCCTACAATGAGCAGTTCTTC.

The chain is built from TRBV6-1 and TRBJ1-2; 8 bases agree with TRBD1. The germline V gene encodes CDR1 MNHNS and CDR2 SASEGT. V dropped 3 bases and J dropped 8; count of bases not matched to a gene: 8. This CDR3 is 14 amino acids long. The CDR3 reads CASSEAGGAYGYTF. The CDR3 DNA reads as TGTGCCAGCAGTGAGGCAGGGGGCGCGTACGGCTACACCTTC.

V gene TRBV29-1 combines with J gene TRBJ2-1, with 8 positions matching TRBD2. CDR1 and CDR2 from the germline V gene are SQVTM and ANQGSEA. V shed 4 bases and J 4 bases; nucleotides not matched to a gene: 6. This CDR3 is 14 amino acids long. CDR3 DNA sequence: TGCAGCGTTGGGCCCGGGACTAGATACAATGAGCAGTTCTTC. Amino acids: CSVGPGTRYNEQFF.

The chain is built from TRBV28 and TRBJ1-5, with D perhaps TRBD1 (6 bases). Germline V gene lookup returns CDR1 MDHEN and CDR2 SYDVKM. This CDR3 contains 14 residues. V lost 8 bases, J lost 3 bases, and 14 bases lay in between. The CDR3: CASHPTGFNQPQHF. Written as DNA, the CDR3 is TGTGCCAGCCACCCGACAGGTTTCAATCAGCCCCAGCATTTT.

The chain uses TRBV6-5 and TRBJ2-5; TRBD2 matches at 12 bases. V lost 5 bases to trimming and J lost 5 bases; unmatched junction nucleotides: 6. The germline CDR1 and CDR2 sequences are MNHEY and SVGAGI. This CDR3 has 15 amino acids. The DNA for the CDR3 is TGTGCCAGCAGTCGGGGACTAGCGGGCGTGGAGACCCAGTACTTC. It yields the protein CASSRGLAGVETQYF.

Worth noting for this clone: At one end the junction does not follow the germline gene, possibly because of a read error. This chain links TRBV10-3 with TRBJ1-1; TRBD1 matches 9 bases. This CDR3 is 16 amino acids long. Germline V lookup: CDR1 ENHRY, CDR2 SYGVKD. CDR3 coding DNA: TGTGCCATCAGTGATGGGGACAGGGATCTGAACAGTGAAGCTTTCTTT. Translated: CAISDGDRDLNSEAFF.

This clone showed up just once. The gene calls are TRBV18 and TRBJ2-7, with 8 nucleotides matching TRBD2. V was clipped by 2 bases and J by 6 bases; unmatched bases: 12. Germline V CDR1 and CDR2: KGHSH, LQKENI. This CDR3 is 16 amino acids long. CDR3 nucleotides: TGTGCCAGCTCACCAGGGGCGAATTTGGCGGGAGGCGAGCAGTACTTC. This sequence encodes CASSPGANLAGGEQYF.

In its sample, this clone was seen once. This chain links TRBV11-3 with TRBJ1-4; D is unclear. Trimming stripped 4 bases from V and 1 base from J, with 13 bases between. Germline V gives CDR1 SGHNT, CDR2 YENEEA. This CDR3 has 16 residues. CDR3 amino acids: CASSSPREGTNEKLFF. The CDR3 DNA sequence: TGTGCCAGCAGCTCCCCCCGGGAGGGAACTAATGAAAAACTGTTTTTT. The whole variable domain, remainder taken from reference TRBV11-3 and TRBJ1-4, is EAGVVQSPRYKIIEKKQPVAFWCNPISGHNTLYWYLQNLGQGPELLIRYENEEAVDDSQLPKDRFSAERLKGVDSTLKIQPAELGDSAVYLCASSSPREGTNEKLFFGSGTQLSVL.

The V gene is TRBV7-2, the J gene TRBJ2-7, with a tentative D call TRBD1 (5 bases). The CDR3 extends over 13 amino acids. Trimming removed 6 bases at V and 6 bases at J, with 15 bases between. Germline CDR1 is SGHTA and CDR2 is FQGNSA. DNA of the CDR3: TGTGCCAGCAGTTTTAGGGGCCGTCCCGAGCAGTACTTC. Encoded protein: CASSFRGRPEQYF.